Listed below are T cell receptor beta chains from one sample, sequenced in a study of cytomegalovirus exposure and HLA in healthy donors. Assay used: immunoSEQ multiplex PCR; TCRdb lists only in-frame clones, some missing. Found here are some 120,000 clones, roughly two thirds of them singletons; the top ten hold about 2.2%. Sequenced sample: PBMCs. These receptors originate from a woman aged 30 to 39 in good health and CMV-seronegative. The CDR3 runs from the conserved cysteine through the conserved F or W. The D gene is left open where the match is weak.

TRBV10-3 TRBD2 CAISEASGKTYEQYF
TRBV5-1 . CASSLDVGGQETQYF
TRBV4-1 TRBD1 CASREGATSYGYTF
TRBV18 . CASSPPPDRNTEAFF
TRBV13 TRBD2 CASSLGTSAYEQYF
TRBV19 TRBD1 CASSEGQGYETQYF
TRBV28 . CASSRGTFYEQYF
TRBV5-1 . CASSPRSKPGQFF
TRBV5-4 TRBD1 CASSLVQARGSDEQYF
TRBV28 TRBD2 CATGTSGDTDTQYF
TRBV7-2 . CASSHRAAVAGANVLTF
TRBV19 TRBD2 CASGTSGRVNTQYF
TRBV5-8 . CASSLERFSYNSPLHF
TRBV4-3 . CASSQDQFSSTDTQYF
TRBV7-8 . CASSLASLSYEQYF
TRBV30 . CAWSDYRSGEMNTEAFF
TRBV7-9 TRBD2 CATPVAGVYTEQFF
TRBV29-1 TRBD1 CSVGGQGNEQYF
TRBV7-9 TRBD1 CASTLTGGHNEQFF
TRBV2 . CASSEMGEHYEQYF
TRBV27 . CASSRLNNEQFF
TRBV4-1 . CASSSNPGISYNEQFF
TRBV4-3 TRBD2 CASSQQLAGGTDTQYF
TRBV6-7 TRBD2 CASSTGLAETYEQYF
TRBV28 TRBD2 CASMGLAGGKSTDTQYF
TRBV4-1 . CASSQDGQALSGNTIYF
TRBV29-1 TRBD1 CSVVRGQGVTEQYF
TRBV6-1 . CASSELYTEAFF
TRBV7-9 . CASSIWTDMNTEAFF
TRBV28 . CASSIPGNQPQHF
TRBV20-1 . CSALLVDYTF
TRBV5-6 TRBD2 CASSLSFTGGEQYF
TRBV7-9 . CASTLGNQETQYF
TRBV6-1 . CASSAWNTEAFF
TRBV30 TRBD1 CAWTTSKDRGDQPQHF
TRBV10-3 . CAIGRGAQGYEQYF
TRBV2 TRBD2 CASHEGRLASNIQYF
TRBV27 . CASSRGSNYGYTF
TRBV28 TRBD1 CASSWDRFDSGNTIYF
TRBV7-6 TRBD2 CASRRLAGVNEQFF
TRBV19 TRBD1 CASNPGTGLRGNYGYTF
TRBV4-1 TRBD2 CASSQVTSGRYEQYF
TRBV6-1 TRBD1 CASSVGTGTYEQYF
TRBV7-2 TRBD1 CASSLSRGHGSPLHF
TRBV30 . CAWRLVSYNEQFF
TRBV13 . CASSLGSGDTQYF
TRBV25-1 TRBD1 CASSESGTGYKTQYF
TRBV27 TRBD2 CASSLSPTSGSGNEQFF
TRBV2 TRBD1 CASSSPGQGLGEQYF
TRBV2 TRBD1 CASSKDRGDQETQYF
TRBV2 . CASSVGGRRNTEAFF
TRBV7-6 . CASSLGGGEQYF
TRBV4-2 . CASSQDQATAPSTDTQYF
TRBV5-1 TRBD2 CASSPGLATYNEQFF
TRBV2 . CASNPSGGNQPQHF